This T cell receptor beta chain was recovered during a study of post-analysis software for immune sequencing data. Study conclusions and caveats: Higher frequency in patients than in controls was seen for about five TRBV segments, with TRBV5-6, TRBV5-1 and TRBV20-1 among them.

This clonotype was seen a handful of times. Its antigen is not known. Each TCR beta cDNA library carried unique molecular identifiers. MiXCR was run by TCRdb on the PCR reads, yielding one entry per CDR3 protein. The sample lists around 500,000 distinct CDR3 sequences; approximately 34% were seen once. The V gene's germline CDR1 is SGHRS and CDR2 YFSETQ. Trimming pared 0 bases from V and 0 bases from J, leaving 13 bases between. The CDR3 sequence is 17 residues long. Sample: blood. This clonotype originated in a girl aged 2-17 years with multiple sclerosis. The genes are TRBV5-1 and TRBJ2-1, with D perhaps matching TRBD1 (6 bases). CDR3 region: CASSLDPGASSYNEQFF. In DNA form, the CDR3 reads TGCGCCAGCAGCTTGGACCCAGGGGCAAGCTCCTACAATGAGCAGTTCTTC.